Reported below is one T cell receptor (beta chain). The antigen is undetermined. The collection from each donor was one heparinised blood draw averaging about 110 mL. Isolation of CD4+ naive, central memory, regulatory and stem cell-like memory cells was achieved by sorting via CD45RO/CCR7/CD25/CD127/CD95/CD27. In germline, CDR1 is SGHTS, CDR2 YDEGEE. Deletions cut 5 bases from V and 10 bases from J, with 25 bases between. The CDR3 is made up of 16 amino acids. The source of the sample is a study of beta chain features in type 1 diabetes. Whole-study results and caveats: Across patients, naive, central memory and Treg TCRB repertoires exhibited apparently greater similarity than was observed across healthy donors. Shortening that was moderate but significant affected the TCRB CDR3s of Type 1 diabetes patients in all four CD4+ subsets. Type 1 diabetes patients had fewer VDJ junction insertions and more deletions.

Since all of the isolated RNA was reverse transcribed, expressed TCRB transcripts were what got sequenced. TCRdb's copy holds only in-frame clones and misses some; the assay was immunoSEQ multiplex PCR. The sample has approximately 600,000 clones, around an eighth seen once. This TCR was recovered from a man aged 25-45 years with type 1 diabetes. Sequencing was performed on naive CD4+ T cells from blood. J is TRBJ2-1 and V is TRBV5-8; either TRBD1 or TRBD2 may fit D (5 bases each). The CDR3 region is CASSVGTQLYNAEQFF. CDR3 bases: TGTGCCAGCAGTGTAGGGACCCAACTATACAATGCGGAGCAGTTCTTC.